The 23 T cell receptor beta chains listed next were all sequenced from one sample in a study of blood T cell repertoires in COVID-19 (dated by TCRdb to the early 2020s). The library was prepared using the immunoSEQ multiplex PCR assay. Held by TCRdb, this immuneACCESS table contains in-frame sequences only and omits some clones. Under half of the omission traces to an unresolved V gene where checked; the cause of the rest is unknown. Within this sample are roughly 92,000 clones, with 85% to 90% of them counted one time only. The ten largest clones capture 4.3% of the sample. The sample comprised peripheral blood. Every receptor here comes from a woman of 80 years or more with active or convalescent COVID-19.

The rearrangement links TRBV1 to TRBJ2-1; the table gives TRBD2 as D, unverified against the DNA. TRBV1 is marked as a pseudogene. This CDR3 comprises 20 residues. The CDR3, as DNA: TGCACCAGCAGCCAAGATGAACCAGCGGGAGGGAGATACTCCTACAATGAGCAGTTCTTC. The encoded protein is CTSSQDEPAGGRYSYNEQFF.

This chain joins TRBV12-3 or TRBV12-4 and TRBJ2-5; maybe TRBD2 (5 bases). With 6 bases removed from V and 2 bases from J, the gap between germline ends came to 7 bases. This CDR3 is 12 amino acids long. The CDR3 spells CASSPGQETQYF. CDR3 coding DNA: TGTGCCAGCAGCCCGGGGCAAGAGACCCAGTACTTC.

The rearrangement uses TRBV5-6 and TRBJ2-3, with D possibly matching TRBD1 (6 bases). Trimming took off 3 bases at V and 5 bases at J, with 19 bases between the two ends. This CDR3 region has 16 residues. Germline V gives CDR1 SGHDT, CDR2 YYEEEE. Written as DNA, the CDR3 is TGTGCCAGCAGCTCGCGGACAGACCTCTTTTTAGATACGCAGTATTTT. This encodes CASSSRTDLFLDTQYF.

J is TRBJ2-7 and V is TRBV28, with 10 bases that match TRBD1. Germline V gives CDR1 MDHEN, CDR2 SYDVKM. The CDR3 length is 13 residues. With 11 bases clipped from V and 3 bases from J, the junction kept 7 bases outside the gene matches. CDR3 DNA sequence: TGTGCCGGGGGACAGGGGATCGGCTACGAGCAGTACTTC. Residues: CAGGQGIGYEQYF.

This rearrangement joins TRBV5-4 to TRBJ2-2, with 10 nucleotides matching TRBD1. V was pared by 5 bases and J by 1 base, with 5 bases of the junction left unmatched. The CDR3 has 16 amino acids. CDR1 is SGHNT and CDR2 is YYREEE in the germline V gene (reference sequence). CDR3 sequence (DNA): TGTGCCAGCAGGACGGGACAGGGGCGGAACACCGGGGAGCTGTTTTTT. Protein product: CASRTGQGRNTGELFF.

This clone was seen a few times. The gene calls are TRBV9 and TRBJ1-3; possibly TRBD1 for D (5 bases). The V and J ends lost 0 bases and 4 bases respectively, with 5 bases between them. Per the germline V gene, CDR1 is SGDLS and CDR2 is YYNGEE. The CDR3 has 13 amino acids. CDR3 residues: CASSVGGGNTIYF. The CDR3 bases are TGTGCCAGCAGCGTAGGGGGCGGAAACACCATATATTTT.

This chain links TRBV18 with TRBJ1-4; D is perhaps TRBD1 (5 bases). Germline CDR1 reads KGHSH; CDR2 reads LQKENI. V dropped 3 bases and J dropped 0 bases, with 11 bases sitting between them. The CDR3 extends over 16 amino acids. The CDR3 DNA is TGTGCCAGCTCACCCCTGGGGGGAGCAACTAATGAAAAACTGTTTTTT. It specifies CASSPLGGATNEKLFF.

The CDR3 is CASSSLESGSYNEQFF. CDR3 coding DNA: TGCGCCAGCAGCAGCCTTGAGAGCGGCTCCTACAATGAGCAGTTCTTC. The chain has TRBV5-1 and TRBJ2-1; TRBD2 is a possible D gene (5 bases). Germline CDR1 and CDR2: SGHRS and YFSETQ. V shed 4 bases and J shed 0 bases, with 14 bases lying between them. This CDR3 comprises 16 residues.

A note on this clone: This sample includes further DNA sequences coding for the same CDR3. The chain carries TRBV28 and TRBJ1-1; weak D call: TRBD1 (5 bases). This CDR3 contains 13 residues. Germline lookup yields CDR1 MDHEN and CDR2 SYDVKM. Between the trimmed V and J ends, which lost 1 base and 4 bases, there was a span of 7 bases. Here the CDR3 DNA reads TGTGCCAGCAGTTTATCGGGGGGCACTGAAGCTTTCTTT. It encodes CASSLSGGTEAFF.

The chain combines TRBV27 with TRBJ2-4, with 7 nucleotides matching TRBD2. J lost 5 bases, V lost 3 bases, and 7 bases had no gene match. The CDR3 covers 15 residues. In germline, CDR1 is MNHEY, CDR2 SMNVEV (reference sequence). This CDR3 reads CASSFVGGGENIQYF. CDR3 bases: TGTGCCAGCAGTTTCGTCGGGGGAGGGGAAAACATTCAGTACTTC.

The chain employs TRBV11-2 and TRBJ2-1, with 7 positions matching TRBD2. This CDR3 region has 16 residues. Germline loops: CDR1 SGHAT, CDR2 FQNNGV. Unmatched junction bases numbered 8, after V lost 2 bases and J lost 4 bases. In DNA form, the CDR3 reads TGTGCCAGCAGCTTATTTCTAGCGGAGAGGTACAATGAGCAGTTCTTC. Translated: CASSLFLAERYNEQFF. The variable domain in full, completed from reference TRBV11-2 and TRBJ2-1, reads EAGVAQSPRYKIIEKRQSVAFWCNPISGHATLYWYQQILGQGPKLLIQFQNNGVVDDSQLPKDRFSAERLKGVDSTLKIQPAKLEDSAVYLCASSLFLAERYNEQFFGPGTRLTVL.

This clone has more than one count but fewer than ten. The chain combines TRBV19 with TRBJ1-6, with D perhaps TRBD1 (6 bases). CDR1 is LNHDA and CDR2 is SQIVND in the germline V gene (reference sequence). CDR3 size: 14 residues. Trimming took off 7 bases at V and 8 bases at J, with 15 bases between the two ends. CDR3 in DNA: TGTGCCAGTACCGCTTTGGGGGCAGATTCACCCCTCCACTTT. The encoded protein is CASTALGADSPLHF.

V and J are TRBV30 and TRBJ1-5; D is undetermined. This CDR3 has 13 residues. Trimming took 3 bases from V and 4 from J, leaving 10 bases between them. CDR1 and CDR2 (germline): GTSNPN, SVGIG (reference sequence). CDR3 in amino acids: CAWSSSQNQPQHF. The CDR3 coding sequence is TGTGCCTGGAGCTCAAGCCAAAATCAGCCCCAGCATTTT.

This clone has just one count. The rearrangement joins TRBV7-8 to TRBJ2-7; 8 bases align to TRBD2. V gave up 2 bases and J gave up 6 bases; unmatched junction bases: 9. This CDR3 is 15 amino acids long. The V gene's germline CDR1 is SGHVS and CDR2 FQNEAQ. As DNA, the CDR3 is TGTGCCAGCAGCTTACCGGGTAGCGGGATGTCCGAGCAGTACTTC. Encoded protein: CASSLPGSGMSEQYF.

V is TRBV28 and J is TRBJ1-2; tentatively, D is TRBD1 (6 bases). Trimming took 7 bases from V and 7 from J, leaving 19 bases between them. The CDR3 has 14 residues. Germline lookup yields CDR1 MDHEN and CDR2 SYDVKM. CDR3 sequence: CASTQPGAIGGYTF. The CDR3 nucleotides read TGTGCCAGCACCCAGCCAGGGGCAATCGGTGGCTACACCTTC.

The chain carries TRBV5-1 and TRBJ1-1; 10 nucleotides match TRBD1. The CDR3 contains 15 residues. Germline CDR1 SGHRS, CDR2 YFSETQ. V lost 4 bases, J lost 4 bases, and 7 bases stayed unmatched. The CDR3 spells CASSLTGTGATEAFF. The CDR3 DNA is TGCGCCAGCAGCCTTACCGGGACAGGGGCCACTGAAGCTTTCTTT.

The V and J genes are TRBV7-2 and TRBJ1-1; unclear D gene. V lost 5 bases and J 1 base, leaving 8 bases between the germline ends. The CDR3 is 13 amino acids. Germline CDR1 and CDR2: SGHTA and FQGNSA. The CDR3 loop reads CASSPQQNTEAFF. In DNA form, the CDR3 reads TGTGCCAGCAGCCCTCAACAGAACACTGAAGCTTTCTTT.

The chain recombines TRBV27 with TRBJ1-3; D unclear. Trimming removed 6 bases from V and 0 bases from J, with 9 bases in between. The germline V gene encodes CDR1 MNHEY and CDR2 SMNVEV (reference sequence). CDR3 size: 14 residues. The chain's CDR3 is CASRPSYSGNTIYF. CDR3 sequence (DNA): TGTGCCAGCAGACCGAGCTACTCTGGAAACACCATATATTTT.

The chain has TRBV21-1 and TRBJ2-2; TRBD2, the table's D call, lacks a check against the DNA. TRBV21-1 is listed as a pseudogene. This CDR3 comprises 14 residues. CDR3 sequence (DNA): TGTGCCAGCAGCAAAAACTACTTCACCGGGGAGCTGTTTTTT. Translated, it gives CASSKNYFTGELFF.

The V call is TRBV14, the J call TRBJ2-7, with D unclear. The CDR3 contains 13 residues. Trimming removed 0 bases at V and 6 bases at J, with 9 bases between. Germline CDR1 is SGHDN and CDR2 is FVKESK. CDR3 in amino acids: CASSQDFAREQYF. The CDR3 nucleotides are TGTGCCAGCAGCCAAGATTTCGCGCGCGAGCAGTACTTC.

This chain joins TRBV7-2 and TRBJ2-2; 13 bases map to TRBD2. Germline V gene data show CDR1 as SGHTA and CDR2 as FQGNSA. The CDR3 extends over 15 amino acids. V gave up 5 bases and J gave up 7 bases; unmatched junction bases: 4. The CDR3 bases are TGTGCCAGCAGCCCAGGGACTAGCGGGGTCGGGGAGCTGTTTTTT. Encoded protein: CASSPGTSGVGELFF.

This chain connects TRBV28 to TRBJ2-7; 8 nucleotides align to TRBD2. Germline loops: CDR1 MDHEN, CDR2 SYDVKM. The V gene end was trimmed by 6 bases and the J gene end by 6 bases; junction bases not matched to a gene: 10. The CDR3 is 14 residues long. The CDR3 sequence is CASRSSGTPGEQYF. In nucleotides, the CDR3 is TGTGCCAGCAGGAGTAGCGGGACACCCGGCGAGCAGTACTTC. Looking up the rest from reference TRBV28 and TRBJ2-7 gives the full variable domain: DVKVTQSSRYLVKRTGEKVFLECVQDMDHENMFWYRQDPGLGLRLIYFSYDVKMKEKGDIPEGYSVSREKKERFSLILESASTNQTSMYLCASRSSGTPGEQYFGPGTRLTVT.

V is TRBV7-9 and J is TRBJ2-1; 12 positions agree with TRBD2. This CDR3 has 16 residues. Germline-derived CDR1 and CDR2 are SEHNR and FQNEAQ (reference sequence). V trimming: 7 bases; J trimming: 9 bases; junction bases outside the gene matches: 13. CDR3 sequence (DNA): TGTGCCAGCAACCCGGGACTAGCGGGCCGTCCGGGTGAGCAGTTCTTC. It codes for CASNPGLAGRPGEQFF. Combining the CDR3 with reference TRBV7-9 and TRBJ2-1 gives the whole variable domain DTGVSQNPRHKITKRGQNVTFRCDPISEHNRLYWYRQTLGQGPEFLTYFQNEAQLEKSRLLSDRFSAERPKGSFSTLEIQRTEQGDSAMYLCASNPGLAGRPGEQFFGPGTRLTVL.